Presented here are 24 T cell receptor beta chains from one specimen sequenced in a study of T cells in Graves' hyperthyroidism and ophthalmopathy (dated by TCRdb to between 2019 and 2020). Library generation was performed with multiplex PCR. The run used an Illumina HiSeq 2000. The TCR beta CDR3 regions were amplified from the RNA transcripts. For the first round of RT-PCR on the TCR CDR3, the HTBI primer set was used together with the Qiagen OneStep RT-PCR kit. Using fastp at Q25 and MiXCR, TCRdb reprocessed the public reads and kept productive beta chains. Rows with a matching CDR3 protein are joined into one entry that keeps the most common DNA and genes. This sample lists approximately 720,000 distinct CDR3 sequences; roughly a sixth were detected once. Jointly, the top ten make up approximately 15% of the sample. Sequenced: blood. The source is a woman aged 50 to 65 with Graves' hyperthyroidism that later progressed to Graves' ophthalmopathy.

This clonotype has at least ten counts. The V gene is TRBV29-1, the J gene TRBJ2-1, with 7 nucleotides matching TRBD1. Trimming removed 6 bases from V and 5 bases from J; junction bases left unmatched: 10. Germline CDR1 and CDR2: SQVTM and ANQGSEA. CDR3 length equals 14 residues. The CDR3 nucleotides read TGCAGCGTCGAGACAGGGTTTAGGAACAATGAGCAGTTCTTC. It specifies CSVETGFRNNEQFF.

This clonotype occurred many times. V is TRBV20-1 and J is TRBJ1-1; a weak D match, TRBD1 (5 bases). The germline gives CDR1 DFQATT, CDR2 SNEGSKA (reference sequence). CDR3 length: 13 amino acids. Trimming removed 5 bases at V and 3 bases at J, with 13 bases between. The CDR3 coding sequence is TGCAGTGCTCCCGGGGAGGGGTACACTGAAGCTTTCTTT. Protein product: CSAPGEGYTEAFF.

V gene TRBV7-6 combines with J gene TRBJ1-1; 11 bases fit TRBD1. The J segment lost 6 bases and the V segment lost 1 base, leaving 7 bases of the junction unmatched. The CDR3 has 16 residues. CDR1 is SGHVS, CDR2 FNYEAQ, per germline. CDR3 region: CASSLGTGGRSAEAFF. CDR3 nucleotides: TGTGCCAGCAGCTTAGGGACAGGGGGCAGAAGCGCTGAAGCTTTCTTT. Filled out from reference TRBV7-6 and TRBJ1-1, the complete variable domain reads GAGVSQSPRYKVTKRGQDVALRCDPISGHVSLYWYRQALGQGPEFLTYFNYEAQQDKSGLPNDRFSAERPEGSISTLTIQRTEQRDSAMYRCASSLGTGGRSAEAFFGQGTRLTVV.

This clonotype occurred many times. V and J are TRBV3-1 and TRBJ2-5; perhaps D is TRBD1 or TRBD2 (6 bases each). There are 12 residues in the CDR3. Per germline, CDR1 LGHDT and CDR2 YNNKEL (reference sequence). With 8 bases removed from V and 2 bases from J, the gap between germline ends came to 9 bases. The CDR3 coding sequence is TGTGCCAGCGGGGGGCAGCAAGAGACCCAGTACTTC. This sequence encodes CASGGQQETQYF.

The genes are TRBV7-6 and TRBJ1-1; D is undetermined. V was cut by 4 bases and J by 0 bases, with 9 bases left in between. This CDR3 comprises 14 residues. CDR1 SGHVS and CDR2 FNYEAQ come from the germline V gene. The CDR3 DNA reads TGTGCCAGCAGCTCAAAACAGATGAACACTGAAGCTTTCTTT. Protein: CASSSKQMNTEAFF.

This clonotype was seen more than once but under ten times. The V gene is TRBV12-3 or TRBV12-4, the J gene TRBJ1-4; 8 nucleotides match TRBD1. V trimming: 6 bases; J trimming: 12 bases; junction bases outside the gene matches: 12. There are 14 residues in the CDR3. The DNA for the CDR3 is TGTGCCAGCAGCCACGGACAGGGCGATCGGGAACTGTTTTTT. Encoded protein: CASSHGQGDRELFF.

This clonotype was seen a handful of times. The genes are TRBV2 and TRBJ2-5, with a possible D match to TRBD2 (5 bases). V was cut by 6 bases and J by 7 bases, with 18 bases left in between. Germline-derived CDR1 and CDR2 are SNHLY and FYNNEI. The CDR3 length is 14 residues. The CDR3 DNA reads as TGTGCCAGCAGCTTCACCGGGGTTCGAGGGACCCAGTACTTC. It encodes CASSFTGVRGTQYF.

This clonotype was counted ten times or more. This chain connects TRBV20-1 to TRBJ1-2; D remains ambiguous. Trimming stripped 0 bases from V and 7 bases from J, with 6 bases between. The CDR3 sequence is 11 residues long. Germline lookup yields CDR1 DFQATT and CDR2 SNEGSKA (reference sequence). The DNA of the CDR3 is TGCAGTGCTAGAGAGAACGCTGGCTACACCTTC. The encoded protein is CSARENAGYTF.

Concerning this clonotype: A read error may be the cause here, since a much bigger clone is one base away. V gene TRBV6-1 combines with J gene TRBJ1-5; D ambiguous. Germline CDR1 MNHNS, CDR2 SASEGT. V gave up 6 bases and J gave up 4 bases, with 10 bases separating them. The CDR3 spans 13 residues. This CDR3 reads CASSWAKNQPQHF. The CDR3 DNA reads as TGTGCCAGCAGCTGGGCAAAGAATCAGCCCCAGCATTTT.

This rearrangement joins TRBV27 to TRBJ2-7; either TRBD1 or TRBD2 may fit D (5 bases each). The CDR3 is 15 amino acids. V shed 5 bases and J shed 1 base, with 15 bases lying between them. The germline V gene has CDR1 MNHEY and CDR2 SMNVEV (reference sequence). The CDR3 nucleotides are TGTGCCAGCAGTGAACAAACCGGGGCATCCTACGAGCAGTACTTC. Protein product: CASSEQTGASYEQYF.

The CDR3 DNA reads TGTGCCAGCAGTGACCTCCTCCCCCACAATGAGCAGTTCTTC. Its translation is CASSDLLPHNEQFF. The genes are TRBV2 and TRBJ2-1; D gene uncertain. Germline values: CDR1 SNHLY, CDR2 FYNNEI. With 3 bases removed from V and 5 bases from J, the gap between germline ends came to 11 bases. The CDR3 sequence is 14 residues long. The variable domain in full, with the rest retrieved from reference TRBV2 and TRBJ2-1, is EPEVTQTPSHQVTQMGQEVILRCVPISNHLYFYWYRQILGQKVEFLVSFYNNEISEKSEIFDDQFSVERPDGSNFTLKIRSTKLEDSAMYFCASSDLLPHNEQFFGPGTRLTVL.

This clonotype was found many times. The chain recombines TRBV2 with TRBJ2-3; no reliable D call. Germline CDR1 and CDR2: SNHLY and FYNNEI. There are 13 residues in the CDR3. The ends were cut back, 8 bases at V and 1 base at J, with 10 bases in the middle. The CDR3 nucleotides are TGTGCCAGCTACGTCCAGGGCACAGATACGCAGTATTTT. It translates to CASYVQGTDTQYF.

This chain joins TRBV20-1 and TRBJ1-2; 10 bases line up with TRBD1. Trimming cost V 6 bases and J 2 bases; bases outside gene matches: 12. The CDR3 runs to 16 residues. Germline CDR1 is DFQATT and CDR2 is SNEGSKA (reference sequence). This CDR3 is CSAKTGGEWWNYGYTF. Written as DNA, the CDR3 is TGCAGTGCGAAGACAGGGGGCGAATGGTGGAACTATGGCTACACCTTC.

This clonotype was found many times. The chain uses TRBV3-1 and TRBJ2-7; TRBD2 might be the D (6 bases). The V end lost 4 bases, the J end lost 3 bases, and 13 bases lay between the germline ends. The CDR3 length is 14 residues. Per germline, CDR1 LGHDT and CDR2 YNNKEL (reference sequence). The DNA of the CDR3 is TGTGCCAGCAGCCCCCGGGAGACTAGCTACGAGCAGTACTTC. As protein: CASSPRETSYEQYF.

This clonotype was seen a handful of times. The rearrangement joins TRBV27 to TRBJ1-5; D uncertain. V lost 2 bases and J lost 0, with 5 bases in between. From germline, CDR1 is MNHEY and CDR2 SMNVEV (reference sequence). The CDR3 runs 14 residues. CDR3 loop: CASSLSISNQPQHF. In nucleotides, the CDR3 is TGTGCCAGCAGTTTAAGCATTAGCAATCAGCCCCAGCATTTT.

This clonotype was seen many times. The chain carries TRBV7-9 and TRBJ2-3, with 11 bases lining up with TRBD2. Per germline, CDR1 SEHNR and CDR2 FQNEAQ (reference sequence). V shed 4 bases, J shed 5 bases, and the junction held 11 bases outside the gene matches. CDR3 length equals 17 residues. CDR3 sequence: CASSYGLAGPAGDTQYF. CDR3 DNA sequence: TGTGCCAGCAGCTACGGACTAGCGGGCCCTGCGGGAGATACGCAGTATTTT.

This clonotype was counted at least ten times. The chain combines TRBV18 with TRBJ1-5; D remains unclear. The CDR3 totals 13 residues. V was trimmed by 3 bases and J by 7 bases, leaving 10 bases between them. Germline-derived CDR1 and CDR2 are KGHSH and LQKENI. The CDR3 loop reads CASSPGAGQPQHF. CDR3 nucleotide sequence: TGTGCCAGCTCACCGGGTGCTGGGCAGCCCCAGCATTTT. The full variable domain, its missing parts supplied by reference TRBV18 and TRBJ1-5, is NAGVMQNPRHLVRRRGQEARLRCSPMKGHSHVYWYRQLPEEGLKFMVYLQKENIIDESGMPKERFSAEFPKEGPSILRIQQVVRGDSAAYFCASSPGAGQPQHFGDGTRLSIL.

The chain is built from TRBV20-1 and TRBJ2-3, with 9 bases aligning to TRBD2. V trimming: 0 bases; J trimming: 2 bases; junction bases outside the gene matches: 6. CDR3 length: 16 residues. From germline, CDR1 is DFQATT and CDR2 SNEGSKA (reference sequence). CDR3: CSARDSSGGITDTQYF. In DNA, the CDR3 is TGCAGTGCTAGAGATAGCAGCGGGGGGATCACAGATACGCAGTATTTT.

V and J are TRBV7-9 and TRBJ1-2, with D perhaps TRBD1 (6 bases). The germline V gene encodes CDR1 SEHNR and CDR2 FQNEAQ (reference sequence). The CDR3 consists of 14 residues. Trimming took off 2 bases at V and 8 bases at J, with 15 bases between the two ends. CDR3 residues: CASSLRGDLYGYTF. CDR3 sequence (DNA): TGTGCCAGCAGCTTAAGGGGGGATTTATACGGCTACACCTTC.

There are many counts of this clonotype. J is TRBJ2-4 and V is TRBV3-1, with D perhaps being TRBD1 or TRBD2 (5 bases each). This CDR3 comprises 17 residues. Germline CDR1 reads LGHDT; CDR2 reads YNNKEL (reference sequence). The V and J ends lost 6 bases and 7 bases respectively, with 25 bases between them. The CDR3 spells CASRPSGSGFGVNIQYF. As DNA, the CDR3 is TGTGCCAGCAGGCCCTCAGGGAGCGGATTTGGTGTGAACATTCAGTACTTC.

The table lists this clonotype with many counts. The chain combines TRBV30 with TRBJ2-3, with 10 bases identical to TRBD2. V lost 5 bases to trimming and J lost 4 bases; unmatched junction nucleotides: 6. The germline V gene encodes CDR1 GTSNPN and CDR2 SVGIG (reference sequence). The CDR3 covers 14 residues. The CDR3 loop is CAWLLAGAADTQYF. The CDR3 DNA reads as TGTGCCTGGCTGCTAGCGGGGGCCGCAGATACGCAGTATTTT.

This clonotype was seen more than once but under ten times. The CDR3 protein is CATSRDGLVTYGYTF. In DNA form, the CDR3 reads TGTGCCACCAGCAGAGATGGTCTTGTTACCTATGGCTACACCTTC. The chain recombines TRBV15 with TRBJ1-2; D remains ambiguous. CDR3 length: 15 residues. Germline V gene sequence: CDR1 LNHNV, CDR2 YYDKDF (reference sequence). V dropped 0 bases and J dropped 4 bases, with 12 bases sitting between them.

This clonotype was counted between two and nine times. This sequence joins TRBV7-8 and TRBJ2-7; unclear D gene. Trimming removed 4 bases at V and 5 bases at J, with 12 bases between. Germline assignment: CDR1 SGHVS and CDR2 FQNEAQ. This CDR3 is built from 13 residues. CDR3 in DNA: TGTGCCAGCAGCTGGATTGATAGGCACGAGCAGTACTTC. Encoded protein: CASSWIDRHEQYF.

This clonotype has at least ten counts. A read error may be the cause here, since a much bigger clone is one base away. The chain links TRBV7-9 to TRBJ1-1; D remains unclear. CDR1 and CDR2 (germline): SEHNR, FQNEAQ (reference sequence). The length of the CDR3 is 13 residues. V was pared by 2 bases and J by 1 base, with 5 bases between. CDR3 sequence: CASSLLPNTEAFF. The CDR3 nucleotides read TGTGCCAGCAGCTTACTCCCGAACACTGAAGCTTTCTTT.